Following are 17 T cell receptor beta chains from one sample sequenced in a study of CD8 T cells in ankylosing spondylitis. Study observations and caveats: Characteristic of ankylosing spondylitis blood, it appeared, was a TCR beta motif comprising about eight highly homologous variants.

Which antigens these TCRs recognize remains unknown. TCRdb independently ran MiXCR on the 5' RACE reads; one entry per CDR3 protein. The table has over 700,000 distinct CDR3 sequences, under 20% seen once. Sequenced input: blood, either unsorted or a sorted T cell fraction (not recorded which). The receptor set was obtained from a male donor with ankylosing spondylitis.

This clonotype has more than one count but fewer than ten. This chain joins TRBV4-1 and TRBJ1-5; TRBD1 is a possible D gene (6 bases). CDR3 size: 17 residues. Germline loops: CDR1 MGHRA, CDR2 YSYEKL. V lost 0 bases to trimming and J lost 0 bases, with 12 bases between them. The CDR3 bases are TGCGCCAGCAGCCAAGAACCACAGGGCAATAGCAATCAGCCCCAGCATTTT. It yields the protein CASSQEPQGNSNQPQHF.

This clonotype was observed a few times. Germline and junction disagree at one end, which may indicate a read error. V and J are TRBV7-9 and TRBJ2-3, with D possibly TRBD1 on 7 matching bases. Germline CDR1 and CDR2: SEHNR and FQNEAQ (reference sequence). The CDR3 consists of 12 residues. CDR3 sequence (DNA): TGTGCCAGCAGCCTAGCAGGGGGACTCCAGTATTTT. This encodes CASSLAGGLQYF.

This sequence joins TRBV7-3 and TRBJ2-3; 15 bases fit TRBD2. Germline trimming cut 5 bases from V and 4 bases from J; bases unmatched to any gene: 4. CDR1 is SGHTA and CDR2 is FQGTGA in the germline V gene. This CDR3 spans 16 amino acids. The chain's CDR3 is CASSPWTSGGADTQYF. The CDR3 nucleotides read TGTGCCAGCAGCCCTTGGACTAGCGGGGGGGCAGATACGCAGTATTTT.

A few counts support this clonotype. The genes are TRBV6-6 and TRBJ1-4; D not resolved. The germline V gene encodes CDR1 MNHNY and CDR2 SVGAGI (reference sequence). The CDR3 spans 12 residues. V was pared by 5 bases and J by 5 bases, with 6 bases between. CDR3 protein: CASSGRNEKLFF. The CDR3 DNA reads TGTGCCAGCAGTGGCAGAAATGAAAAACTGTTTTTT.

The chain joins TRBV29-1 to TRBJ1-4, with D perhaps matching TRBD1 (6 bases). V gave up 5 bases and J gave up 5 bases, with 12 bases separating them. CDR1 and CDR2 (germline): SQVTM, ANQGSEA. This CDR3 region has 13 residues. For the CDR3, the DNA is TGCAGCGTTTTAGGACAGCTCAATGAAAAACTGTTTTTT. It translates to CSVLGQLNEKLFF.

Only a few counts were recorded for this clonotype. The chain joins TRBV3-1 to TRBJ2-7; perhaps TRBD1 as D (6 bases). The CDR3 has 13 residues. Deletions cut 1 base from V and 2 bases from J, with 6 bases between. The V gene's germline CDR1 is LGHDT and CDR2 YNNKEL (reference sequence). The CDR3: CASSQGDTYEQYF. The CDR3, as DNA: TGTGCCAGCAGCCAAGGGGACACCTACGAGCAGTACTTC.

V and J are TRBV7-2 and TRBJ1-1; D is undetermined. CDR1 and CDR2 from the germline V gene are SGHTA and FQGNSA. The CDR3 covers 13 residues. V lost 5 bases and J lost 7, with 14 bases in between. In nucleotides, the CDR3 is TGTGCCAGCAGCCCAAGTCGGTTTTTTGAAGCTTTCTTT. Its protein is CASSPSRFFEAFF.

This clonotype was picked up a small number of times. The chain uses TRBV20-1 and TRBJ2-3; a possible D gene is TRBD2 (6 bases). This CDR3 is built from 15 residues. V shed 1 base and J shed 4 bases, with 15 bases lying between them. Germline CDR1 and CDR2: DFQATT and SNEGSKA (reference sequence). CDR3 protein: CSARGGTPYPDTQYF. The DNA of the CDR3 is TGCAGTGCTAGAGGTGGGACTCCCTACCCAGATACGCAGTATTTT.

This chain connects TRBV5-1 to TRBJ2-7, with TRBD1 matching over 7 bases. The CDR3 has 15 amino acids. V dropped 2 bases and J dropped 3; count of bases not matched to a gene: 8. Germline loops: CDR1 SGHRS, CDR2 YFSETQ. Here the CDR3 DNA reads TGCGCCAGCAGCTTCGGGCAGGGGGATCTCTACGAGCAGTACTTC. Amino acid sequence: CASSFGQGDLYEQYF.

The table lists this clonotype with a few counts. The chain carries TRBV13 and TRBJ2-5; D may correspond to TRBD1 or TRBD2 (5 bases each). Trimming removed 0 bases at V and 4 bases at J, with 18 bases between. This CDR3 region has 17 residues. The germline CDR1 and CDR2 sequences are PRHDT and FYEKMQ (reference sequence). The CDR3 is CASSLGLMGTPGETQYF. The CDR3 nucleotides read TGTGCCAGCAGCTTAGGCCTAATGGGGACGCCGGGAGAGACCCAGTACTTC.

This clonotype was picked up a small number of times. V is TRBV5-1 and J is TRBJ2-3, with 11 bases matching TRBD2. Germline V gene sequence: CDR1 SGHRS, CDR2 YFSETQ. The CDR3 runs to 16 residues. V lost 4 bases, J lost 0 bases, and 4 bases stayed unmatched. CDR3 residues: CASSTGLAASTDTQYF. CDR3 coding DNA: TGCGCCAGCAGCACGGGACTAGCGGCTAGCACAGATACGCAGTATTTT.

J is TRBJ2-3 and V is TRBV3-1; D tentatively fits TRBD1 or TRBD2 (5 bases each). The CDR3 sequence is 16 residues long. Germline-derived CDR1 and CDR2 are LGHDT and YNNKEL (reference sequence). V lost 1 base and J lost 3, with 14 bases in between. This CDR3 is CASSQAGPWGTDTQYF. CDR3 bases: TGTGCCAGCAGCCAAGCGGGGCCCTGGGGTACAGATACGCAGTATTTT.

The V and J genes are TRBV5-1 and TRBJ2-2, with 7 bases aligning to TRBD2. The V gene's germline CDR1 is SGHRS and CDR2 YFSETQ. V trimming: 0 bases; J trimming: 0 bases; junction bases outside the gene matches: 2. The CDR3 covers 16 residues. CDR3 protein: CASSLARGANTGELFF. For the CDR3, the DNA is TGCGCCAGCAGCTTGGCCCGGGGGGCGAACACCGGGGAGCTGTTTTTT.

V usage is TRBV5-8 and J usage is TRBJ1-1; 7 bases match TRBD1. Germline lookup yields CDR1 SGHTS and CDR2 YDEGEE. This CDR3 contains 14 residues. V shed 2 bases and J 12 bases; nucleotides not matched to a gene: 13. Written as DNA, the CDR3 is TGTGCCAGCAGCTTCGGACCACAGGGGCTTGAGACTTTCTTT. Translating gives CASSFGPQGLETFF.

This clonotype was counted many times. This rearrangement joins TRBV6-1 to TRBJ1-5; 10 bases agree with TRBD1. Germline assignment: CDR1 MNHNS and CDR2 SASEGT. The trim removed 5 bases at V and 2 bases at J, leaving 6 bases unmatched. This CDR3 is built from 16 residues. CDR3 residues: CASSPRDRGGNQPQHF. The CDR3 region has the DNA TGTGCCAGCAGTCCCCGGGACAGGGGAGGCAATCAGCCCCAGCATTTT.

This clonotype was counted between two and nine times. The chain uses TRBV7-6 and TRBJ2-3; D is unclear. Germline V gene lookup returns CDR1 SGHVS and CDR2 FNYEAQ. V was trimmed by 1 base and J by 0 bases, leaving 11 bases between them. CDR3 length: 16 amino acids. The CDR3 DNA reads TGTGCCAGCAGCTTAGAAGCGCCCAGGAGCACAGATACGCAGTATTTT. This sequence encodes CASSLEAPRSTDTQYF. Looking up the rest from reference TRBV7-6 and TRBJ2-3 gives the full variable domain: GAGVSQSPRYKVTKRGQDVALRCDPISGHVSLYWYRQALGQGPEFLTYFNYEAQQDKSGLPNDRFSAERPEGSISTLTIQRTEQRDSAMYRCASSLEAPRSTDTQYFGPGTRLTVL.

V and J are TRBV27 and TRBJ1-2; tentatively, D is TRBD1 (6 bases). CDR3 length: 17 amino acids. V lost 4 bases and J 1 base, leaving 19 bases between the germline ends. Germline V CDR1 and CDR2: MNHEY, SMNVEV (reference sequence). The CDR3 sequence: CASSSTDRTSHNYGYTF. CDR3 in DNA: TGTGCCAGCAGTTCGACCGACAGGACCTCGCATAACTATGGCTACACCTTC.